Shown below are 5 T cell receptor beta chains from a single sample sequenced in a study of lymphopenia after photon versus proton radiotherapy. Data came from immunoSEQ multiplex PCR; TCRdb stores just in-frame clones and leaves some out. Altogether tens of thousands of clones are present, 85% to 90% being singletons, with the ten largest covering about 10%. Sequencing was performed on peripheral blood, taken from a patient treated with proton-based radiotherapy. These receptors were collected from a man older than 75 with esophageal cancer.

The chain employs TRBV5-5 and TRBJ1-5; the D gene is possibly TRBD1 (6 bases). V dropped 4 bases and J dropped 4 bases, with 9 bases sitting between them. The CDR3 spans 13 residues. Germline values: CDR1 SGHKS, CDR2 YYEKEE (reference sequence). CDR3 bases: TGTGCCAGCAGCCCGGACAGAAATCAGCCCCAGCATTTT. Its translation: CASSPDRNQPQHF. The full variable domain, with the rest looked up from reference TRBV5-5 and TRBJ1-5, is DAGVTQSPTHLIKTRGQQVTLRCSPISGHKSVSWYQQVLGQGPQFIFQYYEKEERGRGNFPDRFSARQFPNYSSELNVNALLLGDSALYLCASSPDRNQPQHFGDGTRLSIL.

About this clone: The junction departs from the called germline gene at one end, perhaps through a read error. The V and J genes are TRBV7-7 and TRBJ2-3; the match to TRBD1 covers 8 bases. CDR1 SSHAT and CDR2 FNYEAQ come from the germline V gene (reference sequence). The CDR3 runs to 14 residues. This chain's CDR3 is CASSRDRITDTQYF. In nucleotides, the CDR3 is TGTGCTAGCAGCCGGGACAGGATCACAGATACGCAGTATTTT.

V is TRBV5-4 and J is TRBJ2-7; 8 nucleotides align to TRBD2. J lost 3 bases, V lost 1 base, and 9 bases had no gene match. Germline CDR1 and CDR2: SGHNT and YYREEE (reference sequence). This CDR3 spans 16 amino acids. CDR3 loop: CASSLSTSGALYEQYF. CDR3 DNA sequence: TGTGCCAGCAGCTTGTCCACTAGCGGAGCACTCTACGAGCAGTACTTC.

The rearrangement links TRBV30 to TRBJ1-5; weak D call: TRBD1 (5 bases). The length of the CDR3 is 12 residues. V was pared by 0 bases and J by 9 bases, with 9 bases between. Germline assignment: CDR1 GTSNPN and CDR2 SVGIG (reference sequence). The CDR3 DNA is TGTGCCTGGAGTGTTCCTGGGGGGCCCCAGCATTTT. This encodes CAWSVPGGPQHF. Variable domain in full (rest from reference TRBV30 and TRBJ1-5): SQTIHQWPATLVQPVGSPLSLECTVEGTSNPNLYWYRQAAGRGLQLLFYSVGIGQISSEVPQNLSASRPQDRQFILSSKKLLLSDSGFYLCAWSVPGGPQHFGDGTRLSIL.

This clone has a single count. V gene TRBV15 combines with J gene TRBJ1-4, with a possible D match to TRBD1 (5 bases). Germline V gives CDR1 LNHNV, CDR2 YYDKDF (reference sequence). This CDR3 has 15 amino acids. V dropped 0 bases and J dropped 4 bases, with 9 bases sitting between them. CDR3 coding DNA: TGTGCCACCAGCAGAGACCAGGGAGGTAATGAAAAACTGTTTTTT. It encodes CATSRDQGGNEKLFF.